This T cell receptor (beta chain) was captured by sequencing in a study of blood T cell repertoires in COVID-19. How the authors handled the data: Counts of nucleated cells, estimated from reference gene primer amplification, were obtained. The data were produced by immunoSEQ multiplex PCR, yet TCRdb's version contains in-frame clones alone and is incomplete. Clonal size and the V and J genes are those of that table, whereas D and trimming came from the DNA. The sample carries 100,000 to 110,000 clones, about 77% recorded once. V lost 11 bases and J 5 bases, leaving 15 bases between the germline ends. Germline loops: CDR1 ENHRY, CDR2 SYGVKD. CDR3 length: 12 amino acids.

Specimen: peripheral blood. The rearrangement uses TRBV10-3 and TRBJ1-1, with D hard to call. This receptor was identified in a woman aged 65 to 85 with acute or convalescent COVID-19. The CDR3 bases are TGTGCCCACGGATGGGAGGAGACTGAAGCTTTCTTT. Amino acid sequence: CAHGWEETEAFF.